This T cell receptor beta chain was observed in a study of control samples from healthy donors and cancer patients. Unmatched junction bases numbered 3, after V lost 3 bases and J lost 1 base. Germline V lookup: CDR1 SGDLS, CDR2 YYNGEE. This CDR3 is 15 amino acids long. Only in-frame clones appear in the TCRdb table, and some are missing; sequencing was by immunoSEQ multiplex PCR. The sample lists 60,000 to 85,000 clones, almost 95% seen once, with almost 6% in the top ten. This sequence joins TRBV9 and TRBJ1-5; 8 bases line up with TRBD1. This TCR was sampled from an older woman in good health. Sequences were obtained from blood. CDR3 bases: TGTGCCAGCAGCGCGGGACAGGCGAGCAATCAGCCCCAGCATTTT. Translated: CASSAGQASNQPQHF. Complete variable domain (other parts from reference TRBV9 and TRBJ1-5): DSGVTQTPKHLITATGQRVTLRCSPRSGDLSVYWYQQSLDQGLQFLIQYYNGEERAKGNILERFSAQQFPDLHSELNLSSLELGDSALYFCASSAGQASNQPQHFGDGTRLSIL.